This TCR beta chain was captured in a study of T-cell reconstitution after alpha-beta-depleted transplantation in children. Study-level points and caveats: Some patients showed high day-60 TCRbeta diversity, which derived from surviving recipient T cells and thymic progenitors. Alpha-beta T cells about two months after transplant reportedly derived from several hundred expanded graft clones.

Many counts were recorded for this clonotype. The antigen is not known. Unique molecular identifiers tagged the TCRbeta library. From the PCR reads, TCRdb called clonotypes with MiXCR, one entry per CDR3 protein. The profile covers approximately 240,000 distinct CDR3 sequences, with about 11% appearing a single time and under 30% taken by the ten largest. Trimming removed 0 bases at V and 8 bases at J, with 4 bases between. Germline CDR1 is SGHVS and CDR2 is FQNEAQ. The CDR3 totals 11 residues. The chain couples TRBV7-8 to TRBJ1-2; unclear D gene. This receptor was identified in a child under three years old with acute myeloid leukemia, due to receive a stem cell transplant. Here the sequenced sample was PBMCs, taken before TCRalphabeta/CD19-depleted stem cell transplant. The CDR3 DNA reads TGTGCCAGCAGCTTAGCGGGAGGCTACACCTTC. It encodes CASSLAGGYTF.